These 23 T cell receptor beta chains came from one sample sequenced in a study of kidney transplant recipient with SARS-CoV-2 infection. Using its own MiXCR run on the reads, TCRdb lists one record per CDR3 protein. This repertoire shows 200,000 to 300,000 distinct CDR3 sequences, around 26% found once; its top ten account for 6% to 8.5%. This material consisted of a blood sample, taken at baseline and on day 111 from a kidney transplant recipient. The source of these receptors is a young adult male patient who had COVID-19 and was a kidney transplant recipient. Some T cells may possibly be graft donor cells.

This clonotype has at least ten counts. The chain carries TRBV5-5 and TRBJ2-2; D is ambiguous. CDR1 SGHKS and CDR2 YYEKEE come from the germline V gene (reference sequence). CDR3 length equals 13 residues. Trimming removed 0 bases from V and 4 bases from J, with 4 bases in between. The CDR3: CASSLVLTGELFF. In DNA, the CDR3 is TGTGCCAGCAGCTTGGTTCTCACCGGGGAGCTGTTTTTT.

This clonotype occurred many times. V usage is TRBV10-3 and J usage is TRBJ2-2; the D gene is possibly TRBD2 (6 bases). The ends were cut back, 0 bases at V and 6 bases at J, with 11 bases in the middle. CDR3 length equals 15 residues. The germline CDR1 and CDR2 sequences are ENHRY and SYGVKD. For the CDR3, the DNA is TGTGCCATCAGTGAGTCGAGATGGGGGGCCGGGGAGCTGTTTTTT. Translating it yields CAISESRWGAGELFF.

In this sample, this clonotype turned up a few times. This chain joins TRBV20-1 and TRBJ1-2; no reliable D call. Looked up from germline, CDR1 is DFQATT and CDR2 is SNEGSKA (reference sequence). Trimming cost V 4 bases and J 4 bases, with 22 bases left between them. This CDR3 comprises 16 residues. The CDR3 here is CSAIIRLFRKTYGYTF. DNA for the CDR3: TGCAGTGCTATTATAAGGCTGTTTCGAAAGACCTATGGCTACACCTTC.

This clonotype turned up a few times. The junction and the germline gene differ at one end; a read error may be behind it. This chain joins TRBV30 and TRBJ2-2; the D gene could be TRBD1 or TRBD2 (5 bases each). The germline V gene has CDR1 GTSNPN and CDR2 SVGIG (reference sequence). There are 14 residues in the CDR3. The CDR3 loop reads CTWTQGEQTGELFF. CDR3 bases: TGTACCTGGACCCAGGGAGAACAGACCGGGGAGCTGTTTTTT.

At least ten counts were recorded for this clonotype. This chain links TRBV6-2 or TRBV6-3 with TRBJ1-2, with D perhaps matching TRBD1 (5 bases). The CDR3 is 14 amino acids. Germline V gives CDR1 MNHEY, CDR2 SVGEGT. Trimming left V 10 bases short and J 5 bases short, with 20 bases between. In nucleotides, the CDR3 is TGTGCCACCCGACTCGCCGGGACGCGTTATGGCTACACCTTC. Its translation is CATRLAGTRYGYTF.

This clonotype was counted ten times or more. The chain recombines TRBV28 with TRBJ1-2, with 9 bases identical to TRBD1. Germline V gene sequence: CDR1 MDHEN, CDR2 SYDVKM. The length of the CDR3 is 15 residues. Unmatched junction bases numbered 4, after V lost 5 bases and J lost 0 bases. The CDR3 reads CASSQGQGTNYGYTF. CDR3 sequence (DNA): TGTGCCAGCAGTCAGGGACAGGGAACTAACTATGGCTACACCTTC.

At least ten counts were recorded for this clonotype. The CDR3 here is CASRRDSFNEKLFF. The CDR3 bases are TGTGCCAGCCGAAGGGACAGCTTTAATGAAAAACTGTTTTTT. The chain joins TRBV6-5 to TRBJ1-4; TRBD1 matches at 7 bases. This CDR3 contains 14 residues. After removal of 8 bases from V and 4 bases from J, the junction contained 7 bases not matched to a gene. The germline V gene encodes CDR1 MNHEY and CDR2 SVGAGI.

In the case of this clonotype: A read error may be the cause here, since a much bigger clone is one base away. This sequence joins TRBV7-2 and TRBJ2-7; D is perhaps TRBD1 (5 bases). The CDR3 is 14 amino acids. From germline, CDR1 is SGHTA and CDR2 FQGNSA. CDR3: CAGSLSKGIGEQYF. CDR3 sequence (DNA): TGTGCCGGCAGCCTAAGTAAGGGGATCGGGGAGCAGTACTTC.

In this sample, this clonotype turned up many times. The chain combines TRBV27 with TRBJ2-5, with D tentatively TRBD1 (5 bases). Matching the DNA end better, TRBJ2-7 makes the J call doubtful. Germline V gives CDR1 MNHEY, CDR2 SMNVEV (reference sequence). The CDR3 is made up of 15 amino acids. The CDR3 loop reads CASSPSTANSYEQYF. The CDR3, as DNA: TGTGCCAGCAGTCCGTCGACAGCCAACTCCTACGAGCAGTACTTC.

A note on this clonotype: This may arise from a read error, as a much more abundant clone is one base away. The chain couples TRBV6-5 to TRBJ1-5; 10 bases are a match to TRBD1. Germline-derived CDR1 and CDR2 are MNHEY and SVGAGI. The trim removed 8 bases at V and 7 bases at J, leaving 5 bases unmatched. The CDR3 runs to 13 residues. The CDR3 DNA reads TGTGCCAGCCTAGGACAGGGGGGGCAGCCCCAGCATTTT. Encoded protein: CASLGQGGQPQHF.

Notes on this clonotype: This may come from a read error, since a much larger clone is one base off. This sequence joins TRBV11-1 and TRBJ2-7, with a tentative D call TRBD1 (6 bases). The J call could be wrong; TRBJ2-5 is a better fit for the DNA end. The CDR3 spans 15 residues. Germline V CDR1 and CDR2: SGHAT, FQDESV (reference sequence). The CDR3 reads CASNLVRGIGETQYF. The CDR3 nucleotides read TGTGCCAGCAACTTAGTGAGGGGGATCGGGGAGACCCAGTACTTC.

This clonotype was seen more than once but under ten times. The J gene is TRBJ2-5, the V gene TRBV9; the D gene could be TRBD1 or TRBD2 (5 bases each). The CDR3 consists of 15 residues. The germline V gene has CDR1 SGDLS and CDR2 YYNGEE. Trimming took off 3 bases at V and 5 bases at J, with 17 bases between the two ends. In DNA form, the CDR3 reads TGTGCCAGCAGCGCCCGGGACCTCCCCCGGGAGACCCAGTACTTC. This gives the protein CASSARDLPRETQYF.

This clonotype was counted ten times or more. V usage is TRBV27 and J usage is TRBJ2-1, with D maybe TRBD1 (6 bases). V lost 4 bases and J lost 2, with 12 bases in between. The CDR3 is 15 residues long. Germline lookup yields CDR1 MNHEY and CDR2 SMNVEV (reference sequence). Here the CDR3 DNA reads TGTGCCAGCAGTTCCAATCAGGGGCCCTACAATGAGCAGTTCTTC. This translates into CASSSNQGPYNEQFF.

Notes on this clonotype: A read error is possible here, since a much larger clone lies one base away. The J gene is TRBJ1-4, the V gene TRBV7-6; no firm D call. This CDR3 spans 15 amino acids. Trimming took 7 bases from V and 0 from J, leaving 12 bases between them. Germline lookup yields CDR1 SGHVS and CDR2 FNYEAQ. CDR3 bases: TGTGCCAGCAACTTGGGAGTCCCAACTAATGAAAAACTGTTTTTT. Protein product: CASNLGVPTNEKLFF.

This clonotype was picked up many times. This rearrangement joins TRBV19 to TRBJ1-6, with D possibly TRBD1 on 5 matching bases. V gave up 4 bases and J gave up 8 bases, with 12 bases separating them. The CDR3 totals 14 residues. The V gene's germline CDR1 is LNHDA and CDR2 SQIVND (reference sequence). The DNA of the CDR3 is TGTGCCAGTAGTAGAAGGGACCCGTATTCACCCCTCCACTTT. Translated, it gives CASSRRDPYSPLHF.

This clonotype has more than one count but fewer than ten. A much more abundant neighbour one base away suggests this may be a read error. The chain is built from TRBV5-4 and TRBJ2-7; 8 nucleotides match TRBD1. V was clipped by 7 bases and J by 0 bases; unmatched bases: 6. The germline V gene encodes CDR1 SGHNT and CDR2 YYREEE (reference sequence). The CDR3 runs 14 residues. The CDR3 DNA follows: TGTGCCAGCGGCAACGGACAGGGCTCCTACGAGCAGTACTTC. Its translation is CASGNGQGSYEQYF.

This clonotype was counted at least ten times. The V and J genes are TRBV3-2 and TRBJ2-6. TRBV3-2 is recorded as a pseudogene. The CDR3 is 13 residues long. CDR3 region: CASSVRGANVLTF. CDR3 DNA: TGTGCCAGCAGCGTTCGGGGGGCCAACGTCCTGACTTTC.

This clonotype was counted only a few times. The chain recombines TRBV20-1 with TRBJ2-4; 8 bases fit TRBD2. Germline V CDR1 and CDR2: DFQATT, SNEGSKA (reference sequence). Trimming at V came to 6 bases and at J to 2 bases, leaving 9 bases not matched to a gene. The CDR3 has 15 amino acids. The CDR3 spells CSAASAGGSKNIQYF. CDR3 DNA: TGCAGTGCCGCCTCTGCGGGAGGCTCCAAAAACATTCAGTACTTC.

As for this clonotype: A much larger clonotype is one base distant, so this may be a read error. The DNA is omitted, as the CDR3 cannot be located on it reliably, and the CDR3 follows TCRdb's listing. The V gene is TRBV7-5, the J gene TRBJ1-2. TRBV7-5 is deemed a pseudogene. The CDR3 totals 19 residues, both ends included. The CDR3 reads CISVPEIGDGVGKTYGYTF.

This clonotype appeared many times. The chain carries TRBV11-2 and TRBJ1-3; a weak D match, TRBD1 (5 bases). Germline V gene data show CDR1 as SGHAT and CDR2 as FQNNGV. V was shortened by 5 bases and J by 3 bases, with 14 bases between the two germline ends. The CDR3 is 15 residues long. CDR3 nucleotides: TGTGCCAGCAGCCCCGGGGGGGGTGGTGGAAACACCATATATTTT. Residues: CASSPGGGGGNTIYF.

This clonotype was counted many times. The CDR3 bases are TGTGCCAGCTCACCGCGGGAGGGCCTGGATACGCAGTATTTT. Protein: CASSPREGLDTQYF. This rearrangement joins TRBV18 to TRBJ2-3, with 9 bases that match TRBD2. CDR1 and CDR2 from the germline V gene are KGHSH and LQKENI. The CDR3 consists of 14 residues. V was clipped by 3 bases and J by 6 bases; unmatched bases: 4.

As for this clonotype: A clone one base away is much larger, so this may be a read error. V gene TRBV11-2 combines with J gene TRBJ2-3, with D possibly matching TRBD2 (5 bases). V dropped 3 bases and J dropped 5 bases, with 15 bases sitting between them. The CDR3 runs to 15 residues. Germline V gene sequence: CDR1 SGHAT, CDR2 FQNNGV. CDR3 sequence reads: CASSLLRGRLDTQYF. In nucleotides, the CDR3 is TGTGCCAGCAGCTTGTTGAGAGGGAGATTAGATACGCAGTATTTT.

The sample holds many counts of this clonotype. This chain uses TRBV15 with TRBJ1-5; TRBD1 matches 9 bases. CDR1 and CDR2 from the germline V gene are LNHNV and YYDKDF (reference sequence). J gave up 7 bases and V 5 bases, and 9 bases lay outside the gene matches. CDR3 length equals 15 residues. Here the CDR3 DNA reads TGTGCCACCAGCCTGGACAGGGGAGGCCGACAGCCCCAGCATTTT. It encodes CATSLDRGGRQPQHF.